The clone carrying this T cell receptor beta chain was seen at least ten times. TCRdb re-called the 5' RACE reads through MiXCR, storing one row per CDR3 protein. The sample carries around 370,000 distinct CDR3 sequences, roughly 21% recorded once. These data come from a study of T-cell memory formation after mild COVID-19. V was clipped by 1 base and J by 6 bases, with 22 bases between them. The germline V gene encodes CDR1 SGHRS and CDR2 YFSETQ. The CDR3 runs to 18 residues. This clonotype was obtained from an adult woman who had mild COVID-19 (a few samples of this study predate the infection). Cell type and time point are not known. The chain has TRBV5-1 and TRBJ2-2, with a tentative D call TRBD1 (5 bases). Sequencing was performed on PBMCs or a T cell subset sorted from them (not recorded which). This CDR3 reads CASSLLNVETVRAGELFF. The DNA of the CDR3 is TGCGCCAGCAGCTTGCTGAATGTGGAGACAGTTCGTGCCGGGGAGCTGTTTTTT. Full variable domain (rest looked up from reference TRBV5-1 and TRBJ2-2): KAGVTQTPRYLIKTRGQQVTLSCSPISGHRSVSWYQQTPGQGLQFLFEYFSETQRNKGNFPGRFSGRQFSNSRSEMNVSTLELGDSALYLCASSLLNVETVRAGELFFGEGSRLTVL.